This T cell receptor beta chain originates from a study of T cell repertoires in aging, cancer and after chemotherapy. Trimming shortened V by 1 base and J by 2 bases, and 10 bases separated the two germline ends. The CDR3 is 15 residues long. The germline CDR1 and CDR2 sequences are LGHNA and YSLEER. Multiplex touch-down PCR with TRB-A/B primers amplified rearranged V-D-J TRB sequences. MiXCR was run by TCRdb on the multiplex PCR reads, yielding one entry per CDR3 protein. Altogether several thousand distinct CDR3 sequences are present, less than 25% being singletons, with the ten largest covering over 2.5%. Peripheral blood genomic DNA, not sorted cells or RNA, was the template. There are a few counts of this clonotype.

The chain is built from TRBV4-3 and TRBJ2-3; tentatively, D is TRBD2 (5 bases). The TCR sequence derives from a human donor in good health. Material: blood. The CDR3 sequence is CASSQVGGTTDTQYF. DNA for the CDR3: TGCGCCAGCAGCCAAGTTGGAGGTACCACAGATACGCAGTATTTT.